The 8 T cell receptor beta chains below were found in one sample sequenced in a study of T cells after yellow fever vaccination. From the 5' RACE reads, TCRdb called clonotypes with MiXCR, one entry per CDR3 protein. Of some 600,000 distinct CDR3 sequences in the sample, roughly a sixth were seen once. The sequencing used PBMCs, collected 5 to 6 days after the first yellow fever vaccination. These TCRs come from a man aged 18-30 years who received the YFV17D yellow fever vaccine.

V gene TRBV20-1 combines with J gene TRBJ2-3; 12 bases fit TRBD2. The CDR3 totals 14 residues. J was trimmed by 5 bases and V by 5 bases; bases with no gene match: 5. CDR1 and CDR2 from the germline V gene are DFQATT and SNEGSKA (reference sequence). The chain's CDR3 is CSAASGGAKDTQYF. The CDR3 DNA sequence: TGCAGTGCTGCTAGCGGGGGGGCGAAAGATACGCAGTATTTT.

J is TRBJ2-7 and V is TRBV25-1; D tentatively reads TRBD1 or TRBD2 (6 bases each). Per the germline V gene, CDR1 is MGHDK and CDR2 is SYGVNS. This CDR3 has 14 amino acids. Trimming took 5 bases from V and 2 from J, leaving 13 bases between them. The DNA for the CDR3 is TGTGCCAGCAGTAACCGGGGGCCTACCTACGAGCAGTACTTC. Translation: CASSNRGPTYEQYF.

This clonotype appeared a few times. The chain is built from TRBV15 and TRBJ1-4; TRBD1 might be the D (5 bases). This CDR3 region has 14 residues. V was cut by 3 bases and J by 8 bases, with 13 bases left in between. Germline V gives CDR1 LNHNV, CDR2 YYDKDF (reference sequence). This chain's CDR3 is CATSSQGLREKLFF. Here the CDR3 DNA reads TGTGCCACCAGCAGCCAGGGTTTGCGGGAAAAACTGTTTTTT.

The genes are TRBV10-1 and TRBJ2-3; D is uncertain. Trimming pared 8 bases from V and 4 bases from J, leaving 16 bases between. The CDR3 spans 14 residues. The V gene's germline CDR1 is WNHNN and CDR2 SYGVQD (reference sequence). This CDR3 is CASHRVPRPDTQYF. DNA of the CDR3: TGCGCCAGCCACCGGGTCCCGCGCCCAGATACGCAGTATTTT.

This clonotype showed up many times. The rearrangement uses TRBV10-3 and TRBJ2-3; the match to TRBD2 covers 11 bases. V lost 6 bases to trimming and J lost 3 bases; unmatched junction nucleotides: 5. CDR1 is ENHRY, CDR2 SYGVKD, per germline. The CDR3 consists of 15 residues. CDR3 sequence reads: CAISTLAGVTDTQYF. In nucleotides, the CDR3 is TGTGCCATCAGCACACTAGCGGGGGTGACAGATACGCAGTATTTT.

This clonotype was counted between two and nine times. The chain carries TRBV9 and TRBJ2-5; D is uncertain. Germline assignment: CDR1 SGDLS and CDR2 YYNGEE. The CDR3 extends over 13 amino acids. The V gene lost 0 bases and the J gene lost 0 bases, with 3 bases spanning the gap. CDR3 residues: CASSVGNQETQYF. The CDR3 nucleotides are TGTGCCAGCAGCGTAGGAAACCAAGAGACCCAGTACTTC.

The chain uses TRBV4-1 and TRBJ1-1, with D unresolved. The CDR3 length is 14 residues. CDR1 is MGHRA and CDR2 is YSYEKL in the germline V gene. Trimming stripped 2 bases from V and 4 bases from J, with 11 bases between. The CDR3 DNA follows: TGCGCCAGCAGCCAATTTAGGGCGACCACTGAAGCTTTCTTT. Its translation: CASSQFRATTEAFF.

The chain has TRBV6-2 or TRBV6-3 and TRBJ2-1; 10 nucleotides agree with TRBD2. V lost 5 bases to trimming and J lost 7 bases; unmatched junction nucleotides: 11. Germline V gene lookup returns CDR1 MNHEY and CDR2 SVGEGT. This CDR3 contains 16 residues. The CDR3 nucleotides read TGTGCCAGCAGTCGTAAAGCGGGGGGGCCGTGGAATGAGCAGTTCTTC. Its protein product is CASSRKAGGPWNEQFF.